This T cell receptor beta chain was sequenced in a study of cytomegalovirus exposure and HLA in healthy donors (dated by TCRdb to the late 2010s). Notes on the research overall: An earlier analysis of several hundred of the donors reported 250 to 300 Gb of sequence data and roughly 100 million unique TCR beta sequences from 150 million to 200 million T cells. Approximately 330 gigabases of sequencing data and 91 million or so unique TCR sequences made up an early release that covered 500 to 650 HLA-typed donors. Of the roughly 420 genotyped donors, 81% were placed in the genetic ancestry cluster associated with self-reported Caucasian donors. The study aimed to test whether cataloging public T cell receptors could reveal signatures of past pathogen exposure. The study used immunosequencing to profile the T cell repertoires of around 600 subjects and linked those repertoires to cytomegalovirus serostatus. Besides the first cohort of roughly 660 subjects, a separate validation cohort made up of 120 different subjects was used. High-throughput TCR immunosequencing, statistical association of individual TCRs with disease status, and machine learning were combined to predict cytomegalovirus infection status. A later analysis re-examined previously published TCR beta repertoires from roughly 650 donors and added high-resolution HLA genotyping to investigate patterns of TCR occurrence. Rather than using new phenotypic data, the later analysis identified candidate immune exposures from TCR beta sequences and from how often those sequences occurred across donors. An earlier analysis of several hundred of the donors applied high-throughput TCR beta sequencing to assess whether each TCR beta V gene segment acted as functional or pseudogenic. Donor age, sex, ethnicity and CMV serostatus were collected together with the repertoire data. Genome-wide SNP genotypes for about 60% of the roughly 700 donors were used in a later genetic analysis, which treated that subset as a discovery cohort. Every repertoire in the discovery cohort had been generated on one and the same sequencing platform. HLA typing included class I and class II loci at four-digit resolution. The number of donors typed differed by locus, with 629-630 for A, B, C, DRB1 and DQB1, around 560 for DQA1, 600 to 610 for DPA1, and roughly 450 for DPB1. A handful of DR-DQ haplotypes were handled as single units for association and clustering because linkage in the cohort was strong. Across roughly 420 genotyped donors of the cohort, an average of about 240,000 unique TCR beta nucleotide sequences per donor were sequenced, and about a sixth of those sequences were non-productive. Study-level results and caveats: In a later analysis, most CMV-associated TCR beta chains were found to appear HLA-restricted, with HLA associations seemingly driven largely by CMV exposure. A further reported finding was that TCR beta sequences accurately predicted the HLA-A and HLA-B alleles for most subjects in the first cohort. The study listed 164 TCR beta chains as associated with cytomegalovirus. In an earlier analysis of around 600 of the donors, most TCR beta V segments appeared in productive rearrangements about 87% or about 30% of the time, broadly matching IMGT annotations. In a later analysis, several top co-occurrence clusters were reported to appear linked to parvovirus B19, influenza, CMV and Epstein-Barr virus. The classifier was reported to diagnose cytomegalovirus status with high specificity and sensitivity in both the original cohort and the validation cohort. In a later analysis, HLA-associated TCR beta chains showed more clonal expansion and lower generation probabilities than non-associated chains that were equally common. Over 15 rarely observed V segments, including chromosome 9 orphons, were excluded from the earlier analysis of some 590 of the donors because counts were too low. It was suggested by the authors that the approach could potentially be generalized to other disease states and immunological phenotypes. A later genetic analysis associated a missense DCLRE1C variant with V-gene and J-gene trimming of TCR beta chains, and an independent cohort replicated the association. At a false discovery rate of 0.05, a later analysis linked about 17,000 TCR beta sequences to specific HLA alleles. A cluster of highly shared sequence variants was judged likely to be a technical artifact of the sequencing pipeline. Linkage disequilibrium might explain the correlated functional status among segregating V segments, but an unknown experimental factor could not be ruled out. CMV serostatus was the only immune exposure information available for the cohort. When HLA alleles, especially DR and DQ, strongly co-occurred, attributing TCR associations to individual alleles was difficult. Some IMGT-functional V segments, including TRBV6-2 and TRBV6-3, could not be told apart with the 87-base-pair reads, so those segments were excluded. According to a later analysis, TCR association rates differed among HLA loci, with DRB1 alleles showing the most associated TCRs and HLA-C alleles showing the fewest. In a later genetic analysis, fewer N-insertions in productive TCRs were reported among donors in an Asian-associated ancestry cluster than the roughly 700-donor mean. Presence/absence analyses assumed roughly uniform sequencing depth across donors, an assumption that may not hold. While some public TCRs were present in many individuals, most TCR sequences turned up only very rarely across donors. In this cohort, only TCR beta chains were sequenced, and detectable features were limited by the absence of alpha or paired-chain data. Three of the identified cytomegalovirus-associated TCR beta chains were confirmed in vitro to be specific for cytomegalovirus antigens. Because some donors lacked HLA typing at each locus, the association tests relied only on the typed subset.

Libraries came from the immunoSEQ multiplex PCR assay. The multiplex PCR relied on a mix of 60 forward primers for TCR Vbeta segments and 13 reverse primers for TCR Jbeta segments. The CDR3 region of rearranged TCR beta genes was amplified from genomic DNA with a multiplex PCR assay. The amplified TCR beta libraries were sequenced on the Illumina HiSeq System as 87-base-pair reads. Regarding the original processing steps: A later analysis tallied some 79 million unique TCR beta chains across the 550 to 850 repertoires, and roughly 11 million of those chains were shared by two or more donors. Raw reads were error-corrected and collapsed into unique sequences with a nearest-neighbor algorithm that merged closely related sequences to remove PCR and sequencing errors. CDR3 sequences were aligned to IMGT reference sequences to assign V, D and J gene segments. For a sequence to be retained, a match of at least six nucleotides to both a V gene segment and a J gene segment was required. Rearrangements were called productive when the CDR3 lacked stop codons and stayed in frame with V and J; all others were non-productive. Following IMGT convention, CDR3 was defined as the stretch from the second conserved V-encoded cysteine to the conserved J-encoded phenylalanine. The earlier analysis of a few hundred of the donors excluded sequences that lacked an unambiguous match to a single V gene segment. An earlier analysis of about 600 of the donors called V segments functional above 56.7% productive rearrangements and segregating when the between-donor standard deviation exceeded 5%. A statistical classification framework was built for diagnosing cytomegalovirus status from the catalog of TCR beta chain sequences. In a later analysis, V and J genes were assigned by comparing TCR nucleotide sequences against IMGT/GENE-DB human TR gene sequences. The TCRdist pipeline was used in a later analysis to assign CDR3 sequences and most-parsimonious VDJ recombination scenarios. In a later analysis, every TCR beta chain was defined by the combination of its CDR3 amino acid sequence and its V-gene family, and reads without a unique V-gene family were dropped. In a later analysis, around 650 highly shared, low-generation-probability nucleotide sequences were removed to address suspected cross-contamination and a sequencing artifact. In a later analysis, a clonal expansion index for each public chain was calculated from normalized within-repertoire ranks of inferred template counts. In a later analysis, generation probabilities were computed using a VDJ recombination model fitted to out-of-frame rearrangements, and the results were checked against IGoR. A later analysis scored TCR-TCR, TCR-HLA and TCR-CMV co-occurrence with hypergeometric tests, applying a repertoire-size bias correction to TCR pairs. A later analysis estimated false discovery rates by permuting HLA or CMV assignments 20 times. In a later analysis, co-occurring TCRs were grouped using DBSCAN, with TCRdist sequence similarity added in when clustering inside HLA-allele-positive subsets. Repertoires with fewer than 30,000 or more than 120,000 public chains were left out of co-occurrence clustering, as were four to six repertoires with anomalous nucleotide sharing. This is the immuneACCESS table as TCRdb keeps it, with only in-frame sequences that have V and J called. A part of the clones is gone; compared with another copy, unresolved V genes explain less than half, and the rest is unexplained. The V and J calls and clone size were taken over from that table, and D and trimming were inferred from the DNA. For this sample the table gives 95,000 to 150,000 clones, of which under 85% were detected only once. The ten largest clones take up about 4% of the sample.

As encoded in the germline V gene (reference sequence), CDR1 is SGHKS while CDR2 is YYEKEE. V gives up 0 bases and J gives up 0 bases, and the segment between their germline ends measures 9 bases. Taken from cysteine to phenylalanine, the CDR3 has 15 residues. This entry keeps only the CDR3 DNA: 45 bases, framed from base 1. In the case of this clone: Its recognized antigen is unknown. Base qualities were left out, and no much larger clone turns up one base away.

The cohort comprised fewer than 750 healthy bone marrow donors. At the time of sampling, every cohort member was nominally healthy, though immune exposures that went unrecorded were likely present. The donor was CMV seropositive and was included in the group of 250 to 350 seropositive cohort members. A peripheral blood sample was collected from each donor, and TCR beta sequencing was performed on peripheral blood mononuclear cells. The Qiagen DNeasy Blood Extraction Kit was used to extract genomic DNA from the blood cell samples. Sample: PBMCs. The chain uses TRBV5-5 and TRBJ2-5, with an unclear D gene assignment. The sequence was collected from a woman in her forties or fifties in good health and CMV-seropositive. The CDR3 region has the sequence CASSLAPIHQETQYF. In nucleotides, the sequence is TGTGCCAGCAGCTTGGCCCCCATTCACCAAGAGACCCAGTACTTC.